This T cell receptor (beta chain) was recorded in a study of tissue T cells after allogeneic stem cell transplantation. Study-level points and caveats: Which tissue TCRs were alloreactive or antigen-specific was not determined. Some clones might be persisting host cells. In patients and mice, blood and spleen missed much of tissue repertoire.

Some clones are missing from TCRdb's copy, which holds only in-frame ones; the method was immunoSEQ multiplex PCR. The table has 250 to 350 clones, roughly three quarters seen once. Points on this clone: Its target is not known.

Between the trimmed V and J ends, which lost 5 bases and 5 bases, there was a span of 12 bases. The CDR3 extends over 14 amino acids. Germline V gives CDR1 MNHEY, CDR2 SVGAGI. The receptor's source is a female patient aged 40 to 69 with steroid-refractory graft-versus-host disease after an allogeneic stem cell transplant. Some T cells may have originated in the graft donor. Source: ileal tissue, taken at autopsy. The V call is TRBV6-5, the J call TRBJ1-4, with D maybe TRBD1 (6 bases). The CDR3 is CASSIYRENEKLFF. The CDR3 bases are TGTGCCAGCAGTATCTACAGGGAGAATGAAAAACTGTTTTTT.